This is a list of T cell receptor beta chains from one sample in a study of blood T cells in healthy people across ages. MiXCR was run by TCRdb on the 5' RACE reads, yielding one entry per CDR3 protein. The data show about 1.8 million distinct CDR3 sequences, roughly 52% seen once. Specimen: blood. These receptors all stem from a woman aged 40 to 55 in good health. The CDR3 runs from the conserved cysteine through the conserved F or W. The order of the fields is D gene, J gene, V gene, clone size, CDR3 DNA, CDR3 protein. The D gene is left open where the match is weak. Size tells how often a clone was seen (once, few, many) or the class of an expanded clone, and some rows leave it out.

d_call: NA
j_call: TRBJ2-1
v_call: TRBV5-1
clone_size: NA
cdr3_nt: TGCGCCAGCAGCTCGGCCGGGCTAGCAGACAATGAGCAGTTCTTC
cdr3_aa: CASSSAGLADNEQFF

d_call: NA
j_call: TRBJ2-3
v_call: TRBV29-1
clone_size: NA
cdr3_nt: TGCAGCGTTGAAGTTCTGGCAGGGAGCACAGATACGCAGTATTTT
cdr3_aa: CSVEVLAGSTDTQYF

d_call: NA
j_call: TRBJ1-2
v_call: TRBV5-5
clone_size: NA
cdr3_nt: TGTGCCAGCAGCCGGAATAGCCCGGGTAGGATGCGCGGCTACACCTTC
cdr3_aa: CASSRNSPGRMRGYTF

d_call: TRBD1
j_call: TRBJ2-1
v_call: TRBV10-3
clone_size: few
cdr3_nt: TGTGCCATCAGGCCGGGACAGGCGAACAATGAGCAGTTCTTC
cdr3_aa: CAIRPGQANNEQFF

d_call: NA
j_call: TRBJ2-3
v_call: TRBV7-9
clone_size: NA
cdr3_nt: TGTGCCAGCTTGAATGGGGAAACTAGCACAGATACGCAGTATTTT
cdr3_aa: CASLNGETSTDTQYF

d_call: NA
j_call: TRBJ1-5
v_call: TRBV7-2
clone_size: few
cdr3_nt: TGTGCCAGCAGCTTAGCGAAGGGTAGCAATCAGCCCCAGCATTTT
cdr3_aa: CASSLAKGSNQPQHF

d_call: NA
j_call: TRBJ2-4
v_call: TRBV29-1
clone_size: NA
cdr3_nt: TGCAGCGTTGAACCGGGGGCGGAGGAAAACATTCAGTACTTC
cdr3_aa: CSVEPGAEENIQYF

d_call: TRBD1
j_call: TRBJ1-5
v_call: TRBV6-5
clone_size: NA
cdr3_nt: TGTGCCAGCAGTAGAGGGGACAGGGGTGGCAATCAGCCCCAGCATTTT
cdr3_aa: CASSRGDRGGNQPQHF

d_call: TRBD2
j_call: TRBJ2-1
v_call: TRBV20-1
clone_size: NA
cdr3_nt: TGCAGTGCTGAAACCGGGACTAGCGCGGCCAATGAGCAGTTCTTC
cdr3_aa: CSAETGTSAANEQFF

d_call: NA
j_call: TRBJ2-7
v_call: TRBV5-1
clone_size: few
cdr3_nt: TGCGCCAGCAGCTTGGACAAAGCCTACGAGCAGTACTTC
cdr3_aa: CASSLDKAYEQYF

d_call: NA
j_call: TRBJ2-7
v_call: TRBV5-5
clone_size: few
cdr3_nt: TGTGCCAGCAGCGGGACCGAAGGGACCTACGAGCAGTACTTC
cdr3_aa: CASSGTEGTYEQYF

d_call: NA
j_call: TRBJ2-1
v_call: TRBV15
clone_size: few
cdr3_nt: TGTGCCACCAGCAGAGATCCGGGAGCCTACAATGAGCAGTTCTTC
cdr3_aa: CATSRDPGAYNEQFF

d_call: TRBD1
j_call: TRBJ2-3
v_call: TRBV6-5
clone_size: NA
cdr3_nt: TGTGCCAGCAAGACAGGGATGGGCCCAGATACGCAGTATTTT
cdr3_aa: CASKTGMGPDTQYF

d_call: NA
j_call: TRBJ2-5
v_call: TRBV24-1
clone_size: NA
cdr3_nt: TGTGCCACCAGTGATCGGACTAGGGGGGAGACCCAGTACTTC
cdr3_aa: CATSDRTRGETQYF

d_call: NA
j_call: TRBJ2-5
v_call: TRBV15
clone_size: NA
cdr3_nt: TGTGCCACCAGCAGTGGGGGTCAGGGACAAGAGACCCAGTACTTC
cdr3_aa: CATSSGGQGQETQYF

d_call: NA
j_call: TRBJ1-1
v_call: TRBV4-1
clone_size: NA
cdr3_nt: TGCGCCAGCAGCCAACCGGGAGGGTCCCACCGGGAAGCTTTCTTT
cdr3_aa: CASSQPGGSHREAFF

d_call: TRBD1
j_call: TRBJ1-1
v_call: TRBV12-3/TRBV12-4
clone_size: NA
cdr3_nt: TGTGCCAGCAGGCAGGGACAGCTGAACACTGAAGCTTTCTTT
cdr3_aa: CASRQGQLNTEAFF